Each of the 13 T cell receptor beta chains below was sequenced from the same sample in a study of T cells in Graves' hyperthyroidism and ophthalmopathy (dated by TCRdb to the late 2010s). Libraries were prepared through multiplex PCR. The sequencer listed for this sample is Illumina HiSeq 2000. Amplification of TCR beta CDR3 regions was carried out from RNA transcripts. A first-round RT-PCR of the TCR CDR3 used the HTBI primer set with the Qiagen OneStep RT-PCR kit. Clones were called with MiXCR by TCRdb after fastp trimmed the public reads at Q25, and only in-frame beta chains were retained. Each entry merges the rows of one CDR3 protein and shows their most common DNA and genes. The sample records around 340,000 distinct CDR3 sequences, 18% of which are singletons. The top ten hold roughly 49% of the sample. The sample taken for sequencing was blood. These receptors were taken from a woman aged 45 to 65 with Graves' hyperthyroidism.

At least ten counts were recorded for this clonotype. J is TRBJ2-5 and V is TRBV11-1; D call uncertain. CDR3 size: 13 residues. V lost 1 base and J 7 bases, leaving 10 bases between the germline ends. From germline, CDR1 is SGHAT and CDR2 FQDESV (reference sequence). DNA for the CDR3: TGTGCCAGCAGCTTAGATGGGCTCTGGACCCAGTACTTC. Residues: CASSLDGLWTQYF.

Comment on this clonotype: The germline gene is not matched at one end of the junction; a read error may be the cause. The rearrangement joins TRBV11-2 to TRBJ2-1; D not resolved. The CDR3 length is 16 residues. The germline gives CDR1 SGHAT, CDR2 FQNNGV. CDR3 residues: CASSQDGRIAYNEQFF. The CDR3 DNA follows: TGCGCCAGCAGCCAAGATGGCAGGATAGCCTACAATGAGCAGTTCTTC.

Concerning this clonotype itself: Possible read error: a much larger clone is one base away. The CDR3 reads CASSLQGNQGTQYF. The CDR3 coding sequence is TGTGCCAGCAGCTTACAGGGAAACCAAGGGACCCAGTACTTC. V and J are TRBV12-3 or TRBV12-4 and TRBJ2-5; possible D gene TRBD1, 6 bases. This CDR3 is 14 amino acids long.

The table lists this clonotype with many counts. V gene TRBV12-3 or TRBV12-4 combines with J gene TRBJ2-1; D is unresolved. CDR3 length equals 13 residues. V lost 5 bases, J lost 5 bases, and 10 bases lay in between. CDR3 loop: CASSPWLNNEQFF. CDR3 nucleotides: TGTGCCAGCAGTCCGTGGCTTAACAATGAGCAGTTCTTC.

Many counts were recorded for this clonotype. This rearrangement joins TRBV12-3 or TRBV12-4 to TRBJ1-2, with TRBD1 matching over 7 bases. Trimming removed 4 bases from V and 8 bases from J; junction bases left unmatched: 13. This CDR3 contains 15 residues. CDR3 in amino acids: CASSSPDRDFGGYTF. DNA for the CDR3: TGTGCCAGCAGTTCCCCAGACAGGGACTTTGGGGGCTACACCTTC.

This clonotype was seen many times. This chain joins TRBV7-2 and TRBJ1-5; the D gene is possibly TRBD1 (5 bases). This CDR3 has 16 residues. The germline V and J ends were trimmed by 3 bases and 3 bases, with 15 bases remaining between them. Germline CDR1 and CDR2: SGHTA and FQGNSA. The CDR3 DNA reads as TGTGCCAGCAGCTTCGTTCAGGGTGGATACAATCAGCCCCAGCATTTT. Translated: CASSFVQGGYNQPQHF.

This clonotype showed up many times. CDR3 in amino acids: CASSQRTGFNEKLFF. The CDR3 nucleotides read TGTGCCAGCAGTCAGCGGACAGGTTTTAATGAAAAACTGTTTTTT. This rearrangement joins TRBV28 to TRBJ1-4; TRBD1 agrees at 7 bases. This CDR3 spans 15 amino acids. The germline V gene encodes CDR1 MDHEN and CDR2 SYDVKM. The V segment lost 5 bases and the J segment 4 bases; nucleotides outside the gene matches: 7.

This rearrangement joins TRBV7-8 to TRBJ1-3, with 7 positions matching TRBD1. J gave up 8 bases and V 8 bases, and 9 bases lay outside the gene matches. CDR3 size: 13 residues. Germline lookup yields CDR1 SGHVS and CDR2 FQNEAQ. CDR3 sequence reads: CASRGQLSDTIYF. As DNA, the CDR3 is TGTGCCAGCCGGGGACAGCTAAGTGACACCATATATTTT.

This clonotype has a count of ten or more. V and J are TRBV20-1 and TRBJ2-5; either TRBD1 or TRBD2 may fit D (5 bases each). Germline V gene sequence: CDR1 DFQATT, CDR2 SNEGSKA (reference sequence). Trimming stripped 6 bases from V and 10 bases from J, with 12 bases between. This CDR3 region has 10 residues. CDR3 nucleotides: TGCAGTGCGAGGGGTACGGACCAGTACTTC. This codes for CSARGTDQYF.

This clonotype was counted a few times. This CDR3 is CASSPQGRGLDGYTF. The CDR3 DNA reads TGTGCCAGCAGTCCCCAGGGCAGGGGGCTAGACGGCTACACCTTC. The chain couples TRBV28 to TRBJ1-2; 8 positions agree with TRBD1. Trimming removed 5 bases from V and 8 bases from J; junction bases left unmatched: 13. This CDR3 is built from 15 residues. Germline V gene sequence: CDR1 MDHEN, CDR2 SYDVKM.

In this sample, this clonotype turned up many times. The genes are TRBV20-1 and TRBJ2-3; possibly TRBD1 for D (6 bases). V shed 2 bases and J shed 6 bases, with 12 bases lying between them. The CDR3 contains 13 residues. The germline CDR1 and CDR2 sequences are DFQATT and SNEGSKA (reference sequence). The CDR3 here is CSARKQGSDTQYF. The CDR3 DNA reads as TGCAGTGCTAGAAAACAGGGTTCGGATACGCAGTATTTT.

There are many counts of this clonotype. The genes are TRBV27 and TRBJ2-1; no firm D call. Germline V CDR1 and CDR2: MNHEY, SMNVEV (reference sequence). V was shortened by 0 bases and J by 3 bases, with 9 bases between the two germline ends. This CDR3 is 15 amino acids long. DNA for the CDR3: TGTGCCAGCAGTTTATCGGTACCGGTCTACAATGAGCAGTTCTTC. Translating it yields CASSLSVPVYNEQFF.

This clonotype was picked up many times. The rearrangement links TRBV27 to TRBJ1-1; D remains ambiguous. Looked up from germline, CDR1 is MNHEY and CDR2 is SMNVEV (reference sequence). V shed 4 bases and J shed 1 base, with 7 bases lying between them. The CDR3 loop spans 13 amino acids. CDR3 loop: CASSSLGNTEAFF. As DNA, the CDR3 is TGTGCCAGCAGTTCACTAGGGAACACTGAAGCTTTCTTT.